The 27 T cell receptor beta chains reported below all come from one sample, sequenced in a study of response to subunit inactivated influenza vaccine. TCRdb ran MiXCR on the RT-PCR reads and lists one entry per CDR3 protein. The table has approximately 500,000 distinct CDR3 sequences, 20% to 25% seen once. This same sample was also taken into another study, of T cells expressing NK-cell markers. As that report states: In generating TCR beta cDNA, 5'RACE template switching with UMIs was used.

This specimen was CD4+ T cells sorted from PBMCs, taken 11 to 12 days after vaccination. The receptors were sampled from a middle-aged man who received an inactivated influenza vaccine.

The chain carries TRBV5-1 and TRBJ2-1, with 10 bases identical to TRBD2. This CDR3 has 15 residues. Germline lookup yields CDR1 SGHRS and CDR2 YFSETQ. The V and J ends lost 0 bases and 5 bases, in that order; junction bases with no gene match: 2. The DNA for the CDR3 is TGCGCCAGCAGCTTGGTAGCGGGAGGAAACAATGAGCAGTTCTTC. It yields the protein CASSLVAGGNNEQFF.

This clonotype was counted a few times. The chain has TRBV12-3 or TRBV12-4 and TRBJ2-2, with D perhaps matching TRBD1 (5 bases). This CDR3 has 13 amino acids. With 5 bases removed from V and 7 bases from J, the gap between germline ends came to 11 bases. In nucleotides, the CDR3 is TGTGCCAGCAGTCCAGGGTGGGACGGGGAGCTGTTTTTT. Translating it yields CASSPGWDGELFF.

This rearrangement joins TRBV10-3 to TRBJ1-5, with D possibly matching TRBD1 (6 bases). Germline V gives CDR1 ENHRY, CDR2 SYGVKD. The V end was cut by 4 bases, the J end by 6 bases, with 13 bases between. The CDR3 has 14 residues. This CDR3 reads CAISGGAGGQPQHF. The CDR3 DNA sequence: TGTGCCATCAGTGGGGGGGCTGGGGGTCAGCCCCAGCATTTT.

The table lists this clonotype with a few counts. The chain recombines TRBV28 with TRBJ2-1; 7 bases are shared with TRBD2. Trimming at V came to 3 bases and at J to 6 bases, leaving 20 bases not matched to a gene. CDR3 length: 19 amino acids. Germline V CDR1 and CDR2: MDHEN, SYDVKM. For the CDR3, the DNA is TGTGCCAGCAGTTTTTTCGTAGTTCGGGCGGGAGCCCAAACCAATGAGCAGTTCTTC. Translation: CASSFFVVRAGAQTNEQFF.

This clonotype has a handful of counts. V gene TRBV20-1 combines with J gene TRBJ1-2; TRBD1 agrees at 8 bases. The V segment lost 4 bases and the J segment 7 bases; nucleotides outside the gene matches: 5. Germline V lookup: CDR1 DFQATT, CDR2 SNEGSKA (reference sequence). The CDR3 extends over 12 amino acids. The CDR3 bases are TGCAGTGCTAAACAGGGGGTAGGTGGCTACACCTTC. This translates into CSAKQGVGGYTF.

This clonotype was counted between two and nine times. This chain links TRBV20-1 with TRBJ2-6; D remains unclear. The CDR3 length is 14 residues. Germline assignment: CDR1 DFQATT and CDR2 SNEGSKA (reference sequence). V was pared by 6 bases and J by 1 base, with 10 bases between. In nucleotides, the CDR3 is TGCAGTGCCCCTACACCTTCTGGGGCCAACGTCCTGACTTTC. Protein: CSAPTPSGANVLTF.

This chain connects TRBV20-1 to TRBJ2-1; the D is unclear. The CDR3 extends over 11 amino acids. CDR1 is DFQATT and CDR2 is SNEGSKA in the germline V gene (reference sequence). With 5 bases removed from V and 5 bases from J, the gap between germline ends came to 7 bases. Written as DNA, the CDR3 is TGCAGTGCTCCCAGGCACAATGAGCAGTTCTTC. It specifies CSAPRHNEQFF.

This clonotype has a handful of counts. The chain uses TRBV2 and TRBJ2-2; perhaps TRBD1 as D (6 bases). With 6 bases removed from V and 0 bases from J, the gap between germline ends came to 11 bases. The CDR3 length is 15 residues. Per germline, CDR1 SNHLY and CDR2 FYNNEI. The CDR3 coding sequence is TGTGCCAGCAGGCCGGGACAACCGAACACCGGGGAGCTGTTTTTT. Residues: CASRPGQPNTGELFF.

The chain employs TRBV6-2 or TRBV6-3 and TRBJ2-2; 12 nucleotides match TRBD2. CDR1 is MNHEY and CDR2 is SVGEGT in the germline V gene. V trimming: 5 bases; J trimming: 8 bases; junction bases outside the gene matches: 6. This CDR3 is 15 amino acids long. CDR3 protein: CASSLPTSGRGELFF. CDR3 bases: TGTGCCAGCAGTCTCCCGACTAGCGGGAGAGGGGAGCTGTTTTTT.

The V call is TRBV20-1, the J call TRBJ2-5; 8 bases agree with TRBD1. The CDR3 is 13 residues long. Trimming at V came to 6 bases and at J to 5 bases, leaving 8 bases not matched to a gene. Germline V CDR1 and CDR2: DFQATT, SNEGSKA (reference sequence). CDR3: CSAPVRGQETQYF. CDR3 bases: TGCAGTGCGCCAGTCAGGGGGCAGGAGACCCAGTACTTC.

This chain joins TRBV3-1 and TRBJ2-1; tentative D call: TRBD1 (6 bases). Trimming stripped 0 bases from V and 14 bases from J, with 17 bases between. The germline gives CDR1 LGHDT, CDR2 YNNKEL (reference sequence). CDR3 length equals 14 residues. In nucleotides, the CDR3 is TGTGCCAGCAGCCAAGATGTCCGTAGTAGGGGGAAGTTCTTC. Its translation: CASSQDVRSRGKFF.

This clonotype has a handful of counts. The V call is TRBV6-2 or TRBV6-3, the J call TRBJ2-7; D possibly uses TRBD1 or TRBD2 (5 bases each). The CDR3 spans 14 residues. V lost 6 bases and J lost 5, with 17 bases in between. The germline CDR1 and CDR2 sequences are MNHEY and SVGEGT. The CDR3 protein is CASRGSGRNHEQYF. CDR3 in DNA: TGTGCCAGCAGAGGTTCGGGGCGAAATCACGAGCAGTACTTC.

The sample holds one count of this clonotype. This chain links TRBV7-9 with TRBJ1-6, with D possibly TRBD1 on 5 matching bases. V gave up 2 bases and J gave up 9 bases, with 14 bases separating them. This CDR3 is built from 15 residues. Germline lookup yields CDR1 SEHNR and CDR2 FQNEAQ (reference sequence). The CDR3 DNA sequence: TGTGCCAGCAGCTTATTGGGGGGATTGATTTCACCCCTCCACTTT. Encoded protein: CASSLLGGLISPLHF.

The chain joins TRBV6-2 or TRBV6-3 to TRBJ2-1; 8 positions match TRBD2. This CDR3 comprises 21 residues. J gave up 0 bases and V 2 bases, and 18 bases lay outside the gene matches. Germline assignment: CDR1 MNHEY and CDR2 SVGEGT. The CDR3 DNA follows: TGTGCCAGCAGTTACCCATCAGCGGGCGGGAGGCGGACCCTCTCCTACAATGAGCAGTTCTTC. Translating gives CASSYPSAGGRRTLSYNEQFF.

This chain joins TRBV20-1 and TRBJ2-1; 7 bases are shared with TRBD2. V lost 3 bases, J lost 7 bases, and 9 bases stayed unmatched. There are 14 residues in the CDR3. Germline V gene data show CDR1 as DFQATT and CDR2 as SNEGSKA (reference sequence). The CDR3 sequence: CSASSPSGRNEQFF. The CDR3 nucleotides are TGCAGTGCTAGTTCTCCTAGCGGCAGAAATGAGCAGTTCTTC.

The V gene is TRBV7-2, the J gene TRBJ2-7, with 11 bases identical to TRBD1. Trimming at V came to 5 bases and at J to 3 bases, leaving 6 bases not matched to a gene. CDR1 is SGHTA, CDR2 FQGNSA, per germline. The CDR3 covers 15 residues. Here the CDR3 DNA reads TGTGCCAGCAGCCTCGGACAGGGGGCATTCTACGAGCAGTACTTC. Translation: CASSLGQGAFYEQYF.

The chain recombines TRBV5-5 with TRBJ1-5, with 7 bases that match TRBD1. This CDR3 is 16 amino acids long. With 1 base clipped from V and 7 bases from J, the junction kept 11 bases outside the gene matches. Germline V gene sequence: CDR1 SGHKS, CDR2 YYEKEE (reference sequence). In nucleotides, the CDR3 is TGTGCCAGCAGCTTGTGGATTCGACAGGGAGGGCAGCCCCAGCATTTT. Translating it yields CASSLWIRQGGQPQHF.

The chain recombines TRBV9 with TRBJ1-4, with TRBD1 matching over 8 bases. CDR1 SGDLS and CDR2 YYNGEE come from the germline V gene. This CDR3 is built from 16 residues. V trimming: 5 bases; J trimming: 4 bases; junction bases outside the gene matches: 10. The CDR3 DNA sequence: TGTGCCAGCAGTCCCGGACAGGGACTAGGTAATGAAAAACTGTTTTTT. It is translated as CASSPGQGLGNEKLFF.

This chain links TRBV29-1 with TRBJ2-5; D is unresolved. CDR1 SQVTM and CDR2 ANQGSEA come from the germline V gene. The ends were cut back, 2 bases at V and 0 bases at J, with 10 bases in the middle. This CDR3 spans 14 amino acids. CDR3 in DNA: TGCAGCGTTGAATCCATCCGGTACCAAGAGACCCAGTACTTC. Its translation: CSVESIRYQETQYF.

This clonotype came up a few times. This rearrangement joins TRBV7-8 to TRBJ2-4; perhaps TRBD2 as D (6 bases). Germline V gene lookup returns CDR1 SGHVS and CDR2 FQNEAQ. The ends were cut back, 2 bases at V and 8 bases at J, with 16 bases in the middle. The CDR3 is made up of 15 amino acids. The CDR3 spells CASSLTAGGNYIQYF. As DNA, the CDR3 is TGTGCCAGCAGCTTAACAGCTGGGGGGAATTACATTCAGTACTTC. The complete variable domain, with remaining parts taken from reference TRBV7-8 and TRBJ2-4, reads GAGVSQSPRYKVAKRGQDVALRCDPISGHVSLFWYQQALGQGPEFLTYFQNEAQLDKSGLPSDRFFAERPEGSVSTLKIQRTQQEDSAVYLCASSLTAGGNYIQYFGAGTRLSVL.

This chain joins TRBV3-1 and TRBJ2-3, with TRBD2 matching over 8 bases. Trimming cost V 1 base and J 6 bases; bases outside gene matches: 9. This CDR3 is built from 16 residues. CDR1 and CDR2 (germline): LGHDT, YNNKEL (reference sequence). The CDR3 is CASSQVRLAGLDTQYF. The DNA for the CDR3 is TGTGCCAGCAGCCAAGTTCGGTTAGCGGGGTTGGATACGCAGTATTTT.

This clonotype was counted between two and nine times. The chain carries TRBV20-1 and TRBJ2-1; D not resolved. The CDR3 loop spans 11 amino acids. Germline lookup yields CDR1 DFQATT and CDR2 SNEGSKA (reference sequence). V was cut by 8 bases and J by 8 bases, with 13 bases left in between. In DNA, the CDR3 is TGCAGTCCCAAAAGTGGGGATGAGCAGTTCTTC. Its protein is CSPKSGDEQFF.

CDR3 residues: CASSIAETQYF. The CDR3 nucleotides read TGTGCCAGTAGTATTGCAGAGACCCAGTACTTC. The gene calls are TRBV19 and TRBJ2-5; no firm D call. Germline CDR1 reads LNHDA; CDR2 reads SQIVND (reference sequence). The V end lost 3 bases, the J end lost 4 bases, and 3 bases lay between the germline ends. This CDR3 comprises 11 residues.

This chain links TRBV5-1 with TRBJ1-5; 7 nucleotides align to TRBD1. The CDR3 loop spans 15 amino acids. Unmatched junction bases numbered 8, after V lost 1 base and J lost 7 bases. Looked up from germline, CDR1 is SGHRS and CDR2 is YFSETQ. The CDR3 sequence is CASSLTGATRQPQHF. The CDR3, as DNA: TGCGCCAGCAGCTTGACAGGGGCTACGCGGCAGCCCCAGCATTTT.

The rearrangement links TRBV12-3 or TRBV12-4 to TRBJ2-3, with D perhaps TRBD2 (6 bases). This CDR3 spans 14 amino acids. The V end lost 6 bases, the J end lost 1 base, and 11 bases lay between the germline ends. The CDR3 DNA sequence: TGTGCCAGCAGATTCGGGACTCGCACAGATACGCAGTATTTT. Translation: CASRFGTRTDTQYF.

This rearrangement joins TRBV5-1 to TRBJ2-3, with D tentatively TRBD1 (5 bases). V was cut by 4 bases and J by 0 bases, with 12 bases left in between. The germline CDR1 and CDR2 sequences are SGHRS and YFSETQ. CDR3 length: 15 amino acids. The CDR3 DNA follows: TGCGCCAGCAGCCCTTGGGGCCCAAGCACAGATACGCAGTATTTT. It codes for CASSPWGPSTDTQYF.

This chain links TRBV7-2 with TRBJ1-2; no clear D. V shed 0 bases and J shed 3 bases, with 11 bases lying between them. This CDR3 contains 15 residues. In germline, CDR1 is SGHTA, CDR2 FQGNSA. The CDR3 spells CASSLAHQGYYGYTF. The CDR3, as DNA: TGTGCCAGCAGCTTAGCGCACCAAGGCTACTATGGCTACACCTTC.